The text below deals with one T cell receptor beta chain. TCRdb reprocessed the 5' RACE reads with MiXCR, giving one entry per CDR3 protein. The sample lists roughly 770,000 distinct CDR3 sequences, around a sixth occurring once. The V end lost 0 bases, the J end lost 2 bases, and 15 bases lay between the germline ends. Germline V gene lookup returns CDR1 ENHRY and CDR2 SYGVKD. The CDR3 sequence is 17 residues long. These data come from a study of identical twins. These same records also appear under a second study, on T cells expressing NK-cell markers.

The sequence came from a woman aged 18-29 years in good health. The chain recombines TRBV10-3 with TRBJ2-3; D is uncertain. The sequencing input was PBMCs. CDR3 in DNA: TGTGCCATCAGTGAGTCGGGAAGCAACCAATTCACAGATACGCAGTATTTT. Its protein is CAISESGSNQFTDTQYF.